This note documents a single T cell receptor beta chain sequence. Its cognate antigen is unknown. This record comes from a study of OX40 agonist ivuxolimab in advanced cancers. Across the study: An agonistic anti-OX40 (CD134) antibody, ivuxolimab, was used to treat the patients. Three patients, one with hepatocellular carcinoma and two with cutaneous melanoma, achieved partial responses. Broader study findings: Relative to CD4+, CD8+ T cells held more expanded clones on average.

Method: immunoSEQ multiplex PCR; TCRdb's copy keeps in-frame clones and lacks some. Seen here are roughly 81,000 clones, roughly 94% observed once, and the top ten hold 8% to 13%. After removal of 4 bases from V and 0 bases from J, the junction contained 7 bases not matched to a gene. Germline V lookup: CDR1 SGDLS, CDR2 YYNGEE. The CDR3 sequence is 15 residues long. Source: CD4+ or CD8+ T cells sorted from blood, taken in a trial of the OX40 agonist ivuxolimab. This chain links TRBV9 with TRBJ2-7; 7 bases align to TRBD1. This TCR derives from an adult with an advanced solid tumor such as melanoma, head and neck, liver or kidney cancer. CDR3 coding DNA: TGTGCCAGCAGCCCCTCCGGGACAGTCTCCTACGAGCAGTACTTC. It translates to CASSPSGTVSYEQYF.